The 21 T cell receptor beta chains given below trace back to one sample, sequenced in a study of blood T cell repertoires in COVID-19. TCRdb's table, derived via immunoSEQ multiplex PCR, lists solely in-frame clones and lacks some. The table includes more than 9,000 clones, around 82% detected once. The material sequenced was peripheral blood. The receptors come from a woman aged 60 to 75 with acute or convalescent COVID-19.

The chain is built from TRBV19 and TRBJ1-2; 7 bases match TRBD1. CDR1 LNHDA and CDR2 SQIVND come from the germline V gene (reference sequence). The CDR3 consists of 15 residues. V lost 2 bases, J lost 8 bases, and 11 bases stayed unmatched. CDR3 DNA sequence: TGTGCCAGTAGTATACTGGTGACAGGGAAGCAGGGCTACACCTTC. Protein product: CASSILVTGKQGYTF.

This chain joins TRBV6-2 or TRBV6-3 and TRBJ2-3, with D perhaps matching TRBD2 (6 bases). Germline assignment: CDR1 MNHEY and CDR2 SVGEGT. This CDR3 has 12 residues. The V gene lost 1 base and the J gene lost 13 bases, with 12 bases spanning the gap. The CDR3 region has the DNA TGTGCCAGCAGTTACTATCCGGGGGAGGAGTATTTT. It yields the protein CASSYYPGEEYF.

The V gene is TRBV30, the J gene TRBJ2-1; 12 bases match TRBD2. This CDR3 has 15 amino acids. Germline-derived CDR1 and CDR2 are GTSNPN and SVGIG (reference sequence). Germline trimming cut 1 base from V and 9 bases from J; bases unmatched to any gene: 7. DNA for the CDR3: TGTGCCTGGAGTGGACTAGCGGGGGTCCTCGGTGAGCAGTTCTTC. Its protein is CAWSGLAGVLGEQFF.

V gene TRBV6-6 combines with J gene TRBJ1-5; D call uncertain. V was trimmed by 5 bases and J by 0 bases, leaving 8 bases between them. CDR3 size: 14 residues. Germline V gene data show CDR1 as MNHNY and CDR2 as SVGAGI (reference sequence). CDR3 in amino acids: CASSAGHSNQPQHF. CDR3 in DNA: TGTGCCAGCAGTGCGGGCCATAGCAATCAGCCCCAGCATTTT.

This clone has just a few counts. The V gene is TRBV21-1, the J gene TRBJ2-1; the table's TRBD1 call for D was not verified on the DNA. TRBV21-1 corresponds to a pseudogene. The CDR3 sequence is 12 residues long. The CDR3 DNA follows: TGTGCCAGCAAGACAGATTACAATGAGCAGTTCTTC. It codes for CASKTDYNEQFF.

V is TRBV10-2 and J is TRBJ2-1, with D possibly being TRBD1 (6 bases). V lost 6 bases to trimming and J lost 0 bases, with 6 bases between them. The CDR3 contains 13 residues. Germline CDR1 is WSHSY and CDR2 is SAAADI. CDR3 region: CASRDSSYNEQFF. Written as DNA, the CDR3 is TGCGCCAGCAGGGACAGCTCCTACAATGAGCAGTTCTTC.

The chain joins TRBV2 to TRBJ1-3; D remains unclear. The germline gives CDR1 SNHLY, CDR2 FYNNEI. V lost 6 bases, J lost 0 bases, and 12 bases lay in between. The CDR3 consists of 15 residues. The CDR3 DNA reads TGTGCCAGCAGCGGAGACGGATACTCTGGAAACACCATATATTTT. Translation gives CASSGDGYSGNTIYF. Based on the CDR3 plus reference TRBV2 and TRBJ1-3, the full variable domain is EPEVTQTPSHQVTQMGQEVILRCVPISNHLYFYWYRQILGQKVEFLVSFYNNEISEKSEIFDDQFSVERPDGSNFTLKIRSTKLEDSAMYFCASSGDGYSGNTIYFGEGSWLTVV.

This sequence joins TRBV7-9 and TRBJ1-2, with a weak D call TRBD1 (6 bases). V lost 5 bases to trimming and J lost 6 bases, with 16 bases between them. The length of the CDR3 is 14 residues. Germline V gives CDR1 SEHNR, CDR2 FQNEAQ (reference sequence). CDR3 region: CASSLVQGKDGYTF. Here the CDR3 DNA reads TGTGCCAGCAGCCTTGTACAGGGAAAGGATGGCTACACCTTC.

Only a few counts were recorded for this clone. The chain has TRBV24-1 and TRBJ2-1, with D possibly matching TRBD2 (5 bases). V was shortened by 2 bases and J by 9 bases, with 13 bases between the two germline ends. There are 14 residues in the CDR3. Per the germline V gene, CDR1 is KGHDR and CDR2 is SFDVKD. CDR3 DNA: TGTGCCACCAGTGATTCCTTTCTAGCTCCTGAGCAGTTCTTC. It codes for CATSDSFLAPEQFF.

This chain links TRBV7-9 with TRBJ2-3; D gene ambiguous. The germline gives CDR1 SEHNR, CDR2 FQNEAQ (reference sequence). This CDR3 is built from 14 residues. Trimming removed 6 bases from V and 0 bases from J, with 10 bases in between. DNA of the CDR3: TGTGCCAGCAGTTCCTCTATAAGCACAGATACGCAGTATTTT. Its protein product is CASSSSISTDTQYF.

The chain is built from TRBV6-5 and TRBJ2-7, with TRBD1 matching over 8 bases. The CDR3 runs to 13 residues. Germline lookup yields CDR1 MNHEY and CDR2 SVGAGI. Trimming removed 5 bases from V and 4 bases from J; junction bases left unmatched: 4. The CDR3 loop reads CASSPDRVYEQYF. The CDR3 DNA sequence: TGTGCCAGCAGTCCGGACAGGGTTTACGAGCAGTACTTC.

J is TRBJ1-6 and V is TRBV9; perhaps TRBD1 as D (5 bases). V was shortened by 5 bases and J by 10 bases, with 13 bases between the two germline ends. Germline values: CDR1 SGDLS, CDR2 YYNGEE. The CDR3 covers 13 residues. The CDR3 nucleotides read TGTGCCAGCAGAAGGGACTCCAGCTCACCCCTCCACTTT. The encoded protein is CASRRDSSSPLHF. Together with reference TRBV9 and TRBJ1-6, the CDR3 gives the full variable domain: DSGVTQTPKHLITATGQRVTLRCSPRSGDLSVYWYQQSLDQGLQFLIQYYNGEERAKGNILERFSAQQFPDLHSELNLSSLELGDSALYFCASRRDSSSPLHFGNGTRLTVT.

The rearrangement joins TRBV11-2 to TRBJ2-5; 8 nucleotides line up with TRBD2. Trimming removed 0 bases from V and 4 bases from J; junction bases left unmatched: 10. Germline assignment: CDR1 SGHAT and CDR2 FQNNGV. CDR3 length: 17 residues. The CDR3 DNA reads TGTGCCAGCAGCTTAGACTATACTAGCGGCAATCTAGAGACCCAGTACTTC. Translating gives CASSLDYTSGNLETQYF.

The rearrangement uses TRBV4-1 and TRBJ2-7; 7 bases align to TRBD1. Germline values: CDR1 MGHRA, CDR2 YSYEKL. With 1 base clipped from V and 0 bases from J, the junction kept 9 bases outside the gene matches. The CDR3 has 17 residues. CDR3 sequence (DNA): TGCGCCAGCAGCCAAGGGCACCCCGGGACAGTCTCCTACGAGCAGTACTTC. It yields the protein CASSQGHPGTVSYEQYF.

This clone was picked up a small number of times. This chain connects TRBV2 to TRBJ1-1; 7 nucleotides match TRBD1. V dropped 9 bases and J dropped 0; count of bases not matched to a gene: 13. In germline, CDR1 is SNHLY, CDR2 FYNNEI. This CDR3 is 16 amino acids long. The CDR3 region is CASITDRAKMNTEAFF. The CDR3 DNA follows: TGTGCCAGTATCACCGACAGGGCAAAGATGAACACTGAAGCTTTCTTT.

The chain has TRBV19 and TRBJ1-5; weak D call: TRBD1 (5 bases). This CDR3 region has 15 residues. V lost 0 bases and J 7 bases, leaving 13 bases between the germline ends. CDR1 and CDR2 (germline): LNHDA, SQIVND (reference sequence). The CDR3 DNA reads as TGTGCCAGTAGTATAGAGGGGGAGGGTATCCAGCCCCAGCATTTT. Translated: CASSIEGEGIQPQHF.

The J gene is TRBJ2-1, the V gene TRBV2; TRBD1 matches at 9 bases. V lost 6 bases, J lost 6 bases, and 6 bases stayed unmatched. The CDR3 runs 14 residues. Germline V gene lookup returns CDR1 SNHLY and CDR2 FYNNEI. The CDR3 DNA reads TGTGCCAGCAGACGGGACAGGGTGGTCAATGAGCAGTTCTTC. Protein product: CASRRDRVVNEQFF.

V gene TRBV6-5 combines with J gene TRBJ1-1; tentative D call: TRBD1 (6 bases). Germline V CDR1 and CDR2: MNHEY, SVGAGI. CDR3 length: 15 amino acids. Deletions cut 0 bases from V and 0 bases from J, with 8 bases between. The CDR3 DNA is TGTGCCAGCAGTTACTCAGACAGGTTGAACACTGAAGCTTTCTTT. This gives the protein CASSYSDRLNTEAFF.

The chain couples TRBV5-1 to TRBJ2-7, with 9 bases matching TRBD1. This CDR3 has 13 amino acids. The germline gives CDR1 SGHRS, CDR2 YFSETQ. Trimming took 2 bases from V and 4 from J; bases not matched to a gene: 1. CDR3 residues: CASSFDRGYEQYF. Here the CDR3 DNA reads TGCGCCAGCAGCTTCGACAGGGGGTACGAGCAGTACTTC.

This clone was detected only once. The DNA for the CDR3 is TGTGCCAGCAGTTTAAGGGGGGGACAGCCCCAGCATTTT. Its translation is CASSLRGGQPQHF. The chain is built from TRBV28 and TRBJ1-5; maybe TRBD1 (6 bases). CDR3 size: 13 residues. V dropped 2 bases and J dropped 7 bases, with 9 bases sitting between them. Germline lookup yields CDR1 MDHEN and CDR2 SYDVKM.

This chain connects TRBV5-1 to TRBJ2-5; unclear D gene. CDR1 is SGHRS and CDR2 is YFSETQ in the germline V gene. This CDR3 region has 14 residues. V lost 0 bases and J 4 bases, leaving 10 bases between the germline ends. The CDR3 loop is CASSLAKPGETQYF. Here the CDR3 DNA reads TGCGCCAGCAGCTTGGCCAAGCCCGGAGAGACCCAGTACTTC.